The next 20 T cell receptor beta chains were all read from a single sample in a study of shared clonotypes between healthy human individuals. TCRdb's copy holds only in-frame clones and misses some; the assay was immunoSEQ multiplex PCR. The data hold around 1,100,000 clones, with 60% to 85% observed a single time. The material sequenced was memory CD4+ T cells from PBMCs. Subset defined: CD45RA-negative fraction. The receptors derive from a man aged 18 to 29 in good health. Some clones in this sample may be carry-over from other donors' samples.

V gene TRBV23-1 combines with J gene TRBJ1-1; no firm D call. TRBV23-1 belongs to the ORF category, with a function that is uncertain. The V end lost 3 bases, the J end lost 7 bases, and 0 bases lay between the germline ends. The CDR3 has 9 residues. The CDR3 loop reads CASSHEAFF. The CDR3 nucleotides read TGCGCCAGCAGTCATGAAGCTTTCTTT.

Worth noting for this clone: Other DNA sequences in this sample translate to the same CDR3. The J gene is TRBJ1-2, the V gene TRBV28, with 7 positions matching TRBD1. This CDR3 spans 13 amino acids. Germline V gene sequence: CDR1 MDHEN, CDR2 SYDVKM. V lost 2 bases to trimming and J lost 4 bases; unmatched junction nucleotides: 1. The CDR3 loop reads CASSLRDSYGYTF. DNA of the CDR3: TGTGCCAGCAGTTTAAGGGACAGCTATGGCTACACCTTC.

The V gene is TRBV10-3, the J gene TRBJ1-1; unclear D gene. The CDR3 spans 14 residues. Trimming shortened V by 2 bases and J by 1 base, and 8 bases separated the two germline ends. CDR1 is ENHRY and CDR2 is SYGVKD in the germline V gene. In nucleotides, the CDR3 is TGTGCCATCAGTGAGAGTGGTCAGAACACTGAAGCTTTCTTT. Its translation: CAISESGQNTEAFF.

This chain links TRBV28 with TRBJ2-1, with 13 bases lining up with TRBD2. The trim removed 4 bases at V and 9 bases at J, leaving 6 bases unmatched. The CDR3 covers 15 residues. The germline gives CDR1 MDHEN, CDR2 SYDVKM. Here the CDR3 DNA reads TGTGCCAGCAGTTCACTAGCGGGAGGGGGGGGTGAGCAGTTCTTC. Its protein is CASSSLAGGGGEQFF.

This chain links TRBV6-5 with TRBJ2-7, with D perhaps TRBD1 or TRBD2 (5 bases each). The CDR3 length is 14 residues. V lost 7 bases, J lost 0 bases, and 13 bases lay in between. Germline CDR1 is MNHEY and CDR2 is SVGAGI. The DNA of the CDR3 is TGTGCCAGCACCCCCACCGGGACCTCCTACGAGCAGTACTTC. This gives the protein CASTPTGTSYEQYF.

In the case of this clone: Other DNA sequences within the sample encode an identical CDR3. The chain combines TRBV7-3 with TRBJ2-7; no clear D. Between the trimmed V and J ends, which lost 5 bases and 1 base, there was a span of 9 bases. The CDR3 extends over 13 amino acids. From germline, CDR1 is SGHTA and CDR2 FQGTGA. CDR3 nucleotide sequence: TGTGCCAGCAGCCGCGACGGATCCTACGAGCAGTACTTC. Translating gives CASSRDGSYEQYF.

The chain carries TRBV5-1 and TRBJ2-1; 8 positions match TRBD1. J was trimmed by 7 bases and V by 8 bases; bases with no gene match: 14. This CDR3 is 15 amino acids long. Germline V gene lookup returns CDR1 SGHRS and CDR2 YFSETQ. The CDR3 DNA reads TGCGCCAGTCAGCTCGGGACAGGAGGGGCAAATGAGCAGTTCTTC. It specifies CASQLGTGGANEQFF.

The chain combines TRBV7-6 with TRBJ1-1; tentative D call: TRBD1 (6 bases). The CDR3 spans 13 residues. CDR1 is SGHVS and CDR2 is FNYEAQ in the germline V gene. Trimming cost V 3 bases and J 7 bases, with 12 bases left between them. The CDR3 reads CASSLVGHREAFF. The CDR3 coding sequence is TGTGCCAGCAGCTTGGTGGGACACCGTGAAGCTTTCTTT.

This sequence joins TRBV27 and TRBJ2-4; no reliable D call. Per the germline V gene, CDR1 is MNHEY and CDR2 is SMNVEV (reference sequence). Trimming shortened V by 6 bases and J by 1 base, and 4 bases separated the two germline ends. This CDR3 has 12 residues. Here the CDR3 reads CASREAKNIQYF. DNA of the CDR3: TGTGCCAGCAGAGAGGCCAAAAACATTCAGTACTTC.

As for this clone: The same CDR3 can be traced to other DNA sequences in this sample. V usage is TRBV18 and J usage is TRBJ2-5; D possibly corresponds to TRBD1 (6 bases). Germline CDR1 and CDR2: KGHSH and LQKENI. The CDR3 consists of 14 residues. The V and J ends lost 0 bases and 4 bases respectively, with 9 bases between them. The CDR3 loop is CASSPPGARETQYF. The CDR3 DNA follows: TGTGCCAGCTCACCACCGGGGGCGCGAGAGACCCAGTACTTC.

This chain uses TRBV28 with TRBJ2-7; 9 nucleotides align to TRBD1. The CDR3 is made up of 14 amino acids. V lost 6 bases and J lost 3; bases outside the gene matches: 6. Per the germline V gene, CDR1 is MDHEN and CDR2 is SYDVKM. The CDR3 nucleotides read TGTGCCAGCAGGACGGGACAGGGCATCTACGAGCAGTACTTC. It is translated as CASRTGQGIYEQYF. Looking up the rest from reference TRBV28 and TRBJ2-7 gives the full variable domain: DVKVTQSSRYLVKRTGEKVFLECVQDMDHENMFWYRQDPGLGLRLIYFSYDVKMKEKGDIPEGYSVSREKKERFSLILESASTNQTSMYLCASRTGQGIYEQYFGPGTRLTVT.

The chain has TRBV7-6 and TRBJ1-1; no clear D gene. Trimming pared 4 bases from V and 0 bases from J, leaving 15 bases between. In germline, CDR1 is SGHVS, CDR2 FNYEAQ. The CDR3 is 16 residues long. This CDR3 is CASSSVQLGVNTEAFF. CDR3 nucleotide sequence: TGTGCCAGCAGCTCCGTTCAACTCGGGGTGAACACTGAAGCTTTCTTT.

In DNA form, the CDR3 reads TGTGCCAGCAGCTACAGGGAGGGCTCCTACGAGCAGTACTTC. Translated: CASSYREGSYEQYF. V usage is TRBV7-6 and J usage is TRBJ2-7; D is perhaps TRBD2 (7 bases). The V end lost 4 bases, the J end lost 0 bases, and 10 bases lay between the germline ends. The CDR3 covers 14 residues. CDR1 SGHVS and CDR2 FNYEAQ come from the germline V gene.

The chain combines TRBV29-1 with TRBJ2-1, with 9 bases identical to TRBD1. The CDR3 covers 15 residues. Germline V gives CDR1 SQVTM, CDR2 ANQGSEA. The V segment lost 2 bases and the J segment 5 bases; nucleotides outside the gene matches: 7. CDR3 DNA sequence: TGCAGCGTTGAACTTGTGGACAGGGGTCACAATGAGCAGTTCTTC. It codes for CSVELVDRGHNEQFF.

Only a few counts were recorded for this clone. V usage is TRBV19 and J usage is TRBJ1-4; a weak D match, TRBD1 (6 bases). The CDR3 is 13 amino acids. In germline, CDR1 is LNHDA, CDR2 SQIVND (reference sequence). V was clipped by 8 bases and J by 4 bases, with 11 bases between them. The CDR3 region is CASGGRRNEKLFF. The CDR3 DNA sequence: TGTGCCAGTGGGGGCAGGCGTAATGAAAAACTGTTTTTT.

V gene TRBV18 combines with J gene TRBJ2-7; D unclear. The germline V gene encodes CDR1 KGHSH and CDR2 LQKENI. CDR3 length: 11 residues. The V end lost 3 bases, the J end lost 6 bases, and 6 bases lay between the germline ends. CDR3 DNA sequence: TGTGCCAGCTCACCGTCGGCCGAGCAGTACTTC. Translating it yields CASSPSAEQYF.

The genes are TRBV28 and TRBJ2-1, with TRBD2 identical over 8 bases. Losses at the gene ends were 7 bases for V and 6 bases for J; bases not matched to a gene: 11. The CDR3 is 15 residues long. Germline V lookup: CDR1 MDHEN, CDR2 SYDVKM. In DNA, the CDR3 is TGTGCCAGCAAACAAGCGGGAGACCCTCTCAATGAGCAGTTCTTC. Protein sequence: CASKQAGDPLNEQFF.

V is TRBV7-2 and J is TRBJ2-3; the match to TRBD2 covers 7 bases. The CDR3 covers 15 residues. With V trimmed by 8 bases and J by 0 bases, 8 bases remained unmatched. Looked up from germline, CDR1 is SGHTA and CDR2 is FQGNSA. The CDR3 loop is CASGILAESTDTQYF. The CDR3 coding sequence is TGTGCCAGCGGGATCCTAGCGGAGAGCACAGATACGCAGTATTTT.

The V gene is TRBV6-1, the J gene TRBJ2-6, with 8 nucleotides matching TRBD2. The CDR3 contains 22 residues. The V and J ends lost 2 bases and 0 bases, in that order; junction bases with no gene match: 18. The germline V gene encodes CDR1 MNHNS and CDR2 SASEGT. Here the CDR3 reads CASSEWERQVGGRRSGANVLTF. CDR3 nucleotides: TGTGCCAGCAGTGAATGGGAACGTCAGGTTGGCGGGAGGCGCTCTGGGGCCAACGTCCTGACTTTC.

The chain recombines TRBV5-1 with TRBJ2-1, with D possibly being TRBD1 (6 bases). V dropped 4 bases and J dropped 7 bases, with 12 bases sitting between them. The CDR3 sequence is 13 residues long. Germline-derived CDR1 and CDR2 are SGHRS and YFSETQ. CDR3 nucleotides: TGCGCCAGCAGCCCTGGACAGTTAAATGAGCAGTTCTTC. It yields the protein CASSPGQLNEQFF.